What follows are 27 T cell receptor beta chains derived from one specimen sequenced in a study of blood T cell repertoires in COVID-19. Here immunoSEQ multiplex PCR was the method, and the copy in TCRdb shows in-frame clones only, minus some. Here the sample spans 250,000 to 350,000 clones, 80% to 90% being singletons. Specimen: peripheral blood. The receptor set was obtained from a man between 18 and 35 years old who had recovered from COVID-19.

V gene TRBV4-1 combines with J gene TRBJ2-1; a weak D match, TRBD2 (5 bases). Germline CDR1 and CDR2: MGHRA and YSYEKL. Trimming left V 0 bases short and J 4 bases short, with 13 bases between. This CDR3 is 16 amino acids long. The CDR3 loop is CASSQDRSGYYNEQFF. CDR3 nucleotides: TGCGCCAGCAGCCAAGACCGGTCGGGATATTACAATGAGCAGTTCTTC.

V usage is TRBV19 and J usage is TRBJ1-6; TRBD1 might be the D (5 bases). Looked up from germline, CDR1 is LNHDA and CDR2 is SQIVND (reference sequence). The CDR3 contains 15 residues. V dropped 1 base and J dropped 8 bases, with 12 bases sitting between them. The CDR3 DNA reads as TGTGCCAGTAGTATAGCTGGCAGGGTTGATTCACCCCTCCACTTT. It is translated as CASSIAGRVDSPLHF.

This clone was found a few times. This sample includes further DNA sequences coding for the same CDR3. The chain uses TRBV19 and TRBJ2-7; D gene uncertain. The germline V and J ends were trimmed by 1 base and 0 bases, with 10 bases remaining between them. Per germline, CDR1 LNHDA and CDR2 SQIVND (reference sequence). The CDR3 has 15 amino acids. In DNA, the CDR3 is TGTGCCAGTAGTATAGGCGGAGAAAGCTCCTACGAGCAGTACTTC. Protein product: CASSIGGESSYEQYF.

The V and J genes are TRBV5-8 and TRBJ1-1; 8 nucleotides agree with TRBD1. The junction had 6 bases not matched to a gene; V was cut back by 0 bases and J by 5 bases. Per the germline V gene, CDR1 is SGHTS and CDR2 is YDEGEE. The CDR3 length is 15 residues. The CDR3 loop is CASSLGDRRGTEAFF. CDR3 sequence (DNA): TGTGCCAGCAGCTTGGGGGACAGGCGGGGGACTGAAGCTTTCTTT.

The chain links TRBV12-3 or TRBV12-4 to TRBJ2-1; D is undetermined. The germline V and J ends were trimmed by 5 bases and 4 bases, with 6 bases remaining between them. This CDR3 is built from 12 residues. The CDR3 DNA is TGTGCCAGCAGTAAACTGTACAATGAGCAGTTCTTC. Residues: CASSKLYNEQFF.

The J gene is TRBJ2-1, the V gene TRBV7-8; 7 nucleotides line up with TRBD2. Germline CDR1 is SGHVS and CDR2 is FQNEAQ. This CDR3 comprises 14 residues. Losses at the gene ends were 5 bases for V and 8 bases for J; bases not matched to a gene: 9. CDR3 sequence reads: CASSLGLELDEQFF. DNA of the CDR3: TGTGCCAGCAGCCTCGGACTAGAGCTGGATGAGCAGTTCTTC.

The chain is built from TRBV27 and TRBJ1-1; TRBD1 agrees at 7 bases. This CDR3 is built from 14 residues. Germline trimming cut 2 bases from V and 5 bases from J; bases unmatched to any gene: 5. Germline CDR1 is MNHEY and CDR2 is SMNVEV (reference sequence). The DNA for the CDR3 is TGTGCCAGCAGTTTAAACAGGGGTGGGACTGAAGCTTTCTTT. Translation gives CASSLNRGGTEAFF.

The chain combines TRBV7-9 with TRBJ2-2; 8 nucleotides align to TRBD1. Losses at the gene ends were 2 bases for V and 7 bases for J; bases not matched to a gene: 3. The length of the CDR3 is 14 residues. Germline V gene lookup returns CDR1 SEHNR and CDR2 FQNEAQ (reference sequence). The CDR3 loop reads CASSLQQGGGELFF. The CDR3 region has the DNA TGTGCCAGCAGCTTACAACAGGGGGGCGGGGAGCTGTTTTTT. Together with reference TRBV7-9 and TRBJ2-2, the CDR3 gives the full variable domain: DTGVSQNPRHKITKRGQNVTFRCDPISEHNRLYWYRQTLGQGPEFLTYFQNEAQLEKSRLLSDRFSAERPKGSFSTLEIQRTEQGDSAMYLCASSLQQGGGELFFGEGSRLTVL.

The gene calls are TRBV7-2 and TRBJ2-3, with D possibly being TRBD2 (5 bases). This CDR3 has 15 amino acids. Trimming removed 5 bases from V and 3 bases from J, with 15 bases in between. Germline CDR1 SGHTA, CDR2 FQGNSA. In DNA, the CDR3 is TGTGCCAGCAGCCTTAGAGTATCGGGGACAGATACGCAGTATTTT. As protein: CASSLRVSGTDTQYF.

J is TRBJ2-1 and V is TRBV24-1; D gene unclear. Germline V gene lookup returns CDR1 KGHDR and CDR2 SFDVKD. This CDR3 spans 15 amino acids. Between the trimmed V and J ends, which lost 5 bases and 2 bases, there was a span of 12 bases. CDR3 loop: CATSAGQDPYNEQFF. DNA for the CDR3: TGTGCCACCAGTGCTGGGCAAGACCCCTACAATGAGCAGTTCTTC.

The V call is TRBV7-4, the J call TRBJ2-4; D is possibly TRBD1 (6 bases). V lost 5 bases, J lost 0 bases, and 26 bases lay in between. The CDR3 length is 20 residues. Germline-derived CDR1 and CDR2 are SGHVT and SQSDAQ. The CDR3 here is CASSAPHRAGCSVAKNIQYF. CDR3 DNA: TGTGCCAGCAGCGCCCCTCACAGGGCAGGGTGTTCTGTAGCCAAAAACATTCAGTACTTC.

The rearrangement uses TRBV12-3 or TRBV12-4 and TRBJ2-5; D unclear. Trimming pared 3 bases from V and 5 bases from J, leaving 4 bases between. The CDR3 is 11 residues long. CDR3 bases: TGTGCCAGCAGTTTGTCGGAGACCCAGTACTTC. Encoded protein: CASSLSETQYF.

As regards this clone: The sample carries other DNA sequences with the same CDR3. This chain uses TRBV6-5 with TRBJ1-1; D possibly corresponds to TRBD1 (5 bases). The CDR3 sequence is 13 residues long. Deletions cut 6 bases from V and 2 bases from J, with 10 bases between. From germline, CDR1 is MNHEY and CDR2 SVGAGI. CDR3 sequence reads: CASRRQTNTEAFF. The CDR3 coding sequence is TGTGCCAGCAGACGACAGACTAACACTGAAGCTTTCTTT.

The rearrangement uses TRBV24-1 and TRBJ1-2, with 10 positions matching TRBD1. V was clipped by 4 bases and J by 6 bases; unmatched bases: 10. From germline, CDR1 is KGHDR and CDR2 SFDVKD. The CDR3 consists of 16 residues. The CDR3 loop is CATSEGPGTGADGYTF. In DNA form, the CDR3 reads TGTGCCACCAGTGAGGGACCCGGGACAGGGGCGGATGGCTACACCTTC.

The chain uses TRBV2 and TRBJ1-1; D is unclear. The CDR3 sequence is 13 residues long. Trimming left V 7 bases short and J 3 bases short, with 12 bases between. CDR1 and CDR2 (germline): SNHLY, FYNNEI. The CDR3 loop is CASKANRYTEAFF. CDR3 bases: TGTGCCAGCAAAGCTAACAGATACACTGAAGCTTTCTTT. Using reference TRBV2 and TRBJ1-1 for the parts outside the CDR3, the full variable domain is EPEVTQTPSHQVTQMGQEVILRCVPISNHLYFYWYRQILGQKVEFLVSFYNNEISEKSEIFDDQFSVERPDGSNFTLKIRSTKLEDSAMYFCASKANRYTEAFFGQGTRLTVV.

CDR3 residues: CASSQDPRNTEAFF. The CDR3 DNA reads as TGCGCCAGCAGCCAAGATCCCAGGAACACTGAAGCTTTCTTT. This chain links TRBV4-1 with TRBJ1-1; no firm D call. The CDR3 length is 14 residues. Germline-derived CDR1 and CDR2 are MGHRA and YSYEKL. The V end lost 0 bases, the J end lost 1 base, and 6 bases lay between the germline ends.

J is TRBJ2-5 and V is TRBV7-8; D might be TRBD1 (6 bases). Trimming removed 4 bases at V and 5 bases at J, with 20 bases between. This CDR3 contains 16 residues. The germline gives CDR1 SGHVS, CDR2 FQNEAQ. CDR3 bases: TGTGCCAGCAGCTCCAGCCGGGACATAAGATCGGAGACCCAGTACTTC. Its protein product is CASSSSRDIRSETQYF.

This chain links TRBV27 with TRBJ2-7; 9 bases match TRBD1. From germline, CDR1 is MNHEY and CDR2 SMNVEV (reference sequence). The CDR3 extends over 13 amino acids. Unmatched junction bases numbered 4, after V lost 5 bases and J lost 5 bases. The CDR3 loop reads CASSLDRGDEQYF. CDR3 in DNA: TGTGCCAGCAGTCTTGACAGGGGGGACGAGCAGTACTTC.

The chain employs TRBV9 and TRBJ1-2; TRBD1 is a possible D gene (6 bases). This CDR3 has 13 amino acids. V lost 0 bases to trimming and J lost 8 bases, with 11 bases between them. Germline V gene sequence: CDR1 SGDLS, CDR2 YYNGEE. The CDR3, as DNA: TGTGCCAGCAGCGTAGAGGGCGGGGGCGGCTACACCTTC. Its translation: CASSVEGGGGYTF. The full variable domain, rest sourced from reference TRBV9 and TRBJ1-2, is DSGVTQTPKHLITATGQRVTLRCSPRSGDLSVYWYQQSLDQGLQFLIQYYNGEERAKGNILERFSAQQFPDLHSELNLSSLELGDSALYFCASSVEGGGGYTFGSGTRLTVV.

This clone was counted a single time. This chain uses TRBV5-4 with TRBJ1-1; D ambiguous. In germline, CDR1 is SGHNT, CDR2 YYREEE (reference sequence). The CDR3 runs to 14 residues. V gave up 0 bases and J gave up 5 bases, with 11 bases separating them. The CDR3 region has the DNA TGTGCCAGCAGCTTGGTGGCGAGGGAGACTGAAGCTTTCTTT. It specifies CASSLVARETEAFF.

The V gene is TRBV19, the J gene TRBJ1-4, with a weak D call TRBD1 (6 bases). The CDR3 has 15 residues. CDR1 and CDR2 from the germline V gene are LNHDA and SQIVND (reference sequence). Between the trimmed V and J ends, which lost 4 bases and 7 bases, there was a span of 16 bases. CDR3 sequence reads: CASSTRDIRGEKLFF. The CDR3 coding sequence is TGTGCCAGTAGTACTCGGGACATCAGGGGTGAAAAACTGTTTTTT. The whole variable domain, filled in from reference TRBV19 and TRBJ1-4, reads DGGITQSPKYLFRKEGQNVTLSCEQNLNHDAMYWYRQDPGQGLRLIYYSQIVNDFQKGDIAEGYSVSREKKESFPLTVTSAQKNPTAFYLCASSTRDIRGEKLFFGSGTQLSVL.

The gene calls are TRBV18 and TRBJ1-5; D is perhaps TRBD1 (6 bases). Deletions cut 2 bases from V and 1 base from J, with 9 bases between. Germline V gives CDR1 KGHSH, CDR2 LQKENI. This CDR3 region has 15 residues. This CDR3 is CASSPGRGSNQPQHF. The CDR3 DNA reads TGTGCCAGCTCACCAGGGAGGGGGAGCAATCAGCCCCAGCATTTT.

The chain recombines TRBV10-3 with TRBJ2-7, with 7 bases matching TRBD1. V was clipped by 5 bases and J by 0 bases; unmatched bases: 10. Germline CDR1 ENHRY, CDR2 SYGVKD. The CDR3 is made up of 16 amino acids. This chain's CDR3 is CAISLYGTDSSYEQYF. DNA of the CDR3: TGTGCCATCAGTTTATACGGGACAGACAGCTCCTACGAGCAGTACTTC.

This clone has just one count. V is TRBV6-2 or TRBV6-3 and J is TRBJ1-5; TRBD1 might be the D (6 bases). Per germline, CDR1 MNHEY and CDR2 SVGEGT. CDR3 size: 15 residues. V was pared by 4 bases and J by 5 bases, with 15 bases between. The CDR3 nucleotides read TGTGCCAGCAGTTTCCGCAGGGGTGATCATCAGCCCCAGCATTTT. Encoded protein: CASSFRRGDHQPQHF.

A single count supports this clone. The chain is built from TRBV7-2 and TRBJ2-2; 9 bases map to TRBD1. Per germline, CDR1 SGHTA and CDR2 FQGNSA. The trim removed 0 bases at V and 6 bases at J, leaving 5 bases unmatched. The CDR3 runs 16 residues. The CDR3 is CASSLAGTGFSGELFF. The CDR3 DNA follows: TGTGCCAGCAGCTTAGCGGGGACAGGGTTTTCCGGGGAGCTGTTTTTT. The variable domain in full, with the rest retrieved from reference TRBV7-2 and TRBJ2-2, is GAGVSQSPSNKVTEKGKDVELRCDPISGHTALYWYRQSLGQGLEFLIYFQGNSAPDKSGLPSDRFSAERTGGSVSTLTIQRTQQEDSAVYLCASSLAGTGFSGELFFGEGSRLTVL.

The chain joins TRBV2 to TRBJ1-4; a weak D match, TRBD1 (6 bases). Germline CDR1 SNHLY, CDR2 FYNNEI. The CDR3 has 13 residues. Trimming removed 7 bases from V and 7 bases from J, with 13 bases in between. CDR3 bases: TGTGCCAGCAACCAACAGGGATCTGAAAAACTGTTTTTT. Its translation: CASNQQGSEKLFF.

This clone has a handful of counts. J is TRBJ1-5 and V is TRBV5-1; the match to TRBD1 covers 8 bases. The CDR3 loop spans 15 amino acids. With 1 base clipped from V and 6 bases from J, the junction kept 6 bases outside the gene matches. The germline V gene has CDR1 SGHRS and CDR2 YFSETQ. The CDR3 DNA reads as TGCGCCAGCAGCTTGTTGGGACAGGAAGGTCAGCCCCAGCATTTT. This codes for CASSLLGQEGQPQHF.